Each of the 20 T cell receptor beta chains below was sequenced from the same sample in a study of molecular identifiers for immune sequencing clone quantification. From the PCR reads, TCRdb called clonotypes with MiXCR, one entry per CDR3 protein. The sample shows tens of thousands of distinct CDR3 sequences, 15% to 20% of them seen only once. Sequencing used naive CD8+ T cells from blood, with Jurkat cell RNA spiked in. Regarding subset: FACS-sorted CD8+CD4-CCR7+CD45RA+ naive T cells. Receptors were obtained from a human donor in good health. Some libraries in this study had Jurkat cell RNA spiked in.

At least ten counts were recorded for this clonotype. V is TRBV27 and J is TRBJ2-3; D uncertain. Germline V lookup: CDR1 MNHEY, CDR2 SMNVEV (reference sequence). CDR3 length: 13 amino acids. V was clipped by 2 bases and J by 9 bases, with 12 bases between them. CDR3 nucleotide sequence: TGTGCCAGCAGTTTAGGCAGTCTTTACACGCAGTATTTT. Translated: CASSLGSLYTQYF.

The genes are TRBV5-6 and TRBJ2-7; 7 positions match TRBD2. Trimming took 0 bases from V and 5 from J; bases not matched to a gene: 5. CDR1 and CDR2 from the germline V gene are SGHDT and YYEEEE. The length of the CDR3 is 14 residues. CDR3 sequence (DNA): TGTGCCAGCAGCTTGGGGGGGGGAATCGACGAGCAGTACTTC. It codes for CASSLGGGIDEQYF. Looking up the rest from reference TRBV5-6 and TRBJ2-7 gives the full variable domain: DAGVTQSPTHLIKTRGQQVTLRCSPKSGHDTVSWYQQALGQGPQFIFQYYEEEERQRGNFPDRFSGHQFPNYSSELNVNALLLGDSALYLCASSLGGGIDEQYFGPGTRLTVT.

This clonotype was detected ten times or more. The CDR3 region is CAVRQAEVYGNTIYF. DNA of the CDR3: TGTGCCGTGCGCCAGGCCGAGGTGTACGGAAACACCATATATTTT. The chain has TRBV10-3 and TRBJ1-3, with unresolved D. Trimming stripped 11 bases from V and 4 bases from J, with 21 bases between. The germline gives CDR1 ENHRY, CDR2 SYGVKD. The CDR3 contains 15 residues.

This clonotype was counted ten times or more. The gene calls are TRBV7-8 and TRBJ2-2, with D hard to call. CDR1 is SGHVS, CDR2 FQNEAQ, per germline. The CDR3 consists of 16 residues. V lost 2 bases, J lost 0 bases, and 10 bases lay in between. CDR3 protein: CASSLPRIPNTGELFF. The CDR3, as DNA: TGTGCCAGCAGCTTACCCAGGATCCCGAACACCGGGGAGCTGTTTTTT.

This clonotype was counted many times. The CDR3 sequence: CAWSPWDEREVTGELFF. The CDR3 region has the DNA TGTGCCTGGAGCCCATGGGATGAGCGGGAGGTGACCGGGGAGCTGTTTTTT. The chain recombines TRBV30 with TRBJ2-2, with TRBD2 matching over 9 bases. After removal of 3 bases from V and 5 bases from J, the junction contained 13 bases not matched to a gene. The CDR3 is 17 residues long. CDR1 is GTSNPN and CDR2 is SVGIG in the germline V gene (reference sequence).

This clonotype has ten or more counts. The CDR3 loop is CASLPGQLTDTQYF. Written as DNA, the CDR3 is TGTGCCAGCTTACCGGGACAGCTAACAGATACGCAGTATTTT. The chain uses TRBV12-3 or TRBV12-4 and TRBJ2-3, with 7 bases fitting TRBD1. The CDR3 extends over 14 amino acids. V trimming: 8 bases; J trimming: 3 bases; junction bases outside the gene matches: 8.

The count of this clonotype is one. This sequence joins TRBV7-9 and TRBJ1-1; possible D gene TRBD1, 6 bases. This CDR3 has 15 residues. Trimming left V 5 bases short and J 1 base short, with 14 bases between. Germline V lookup: CDR1 SEHNR, CDR2 FQNEAQ (reference sequence). CDR3 region: CASSAQGRGNTEAFF. DNA for the CDR3: TGTGCCAGCAGCGCACAGGGAAGGGGGAACACTGAAGCTTTCTTT.

Ten or more counts support this clonotype. CDR3 sequence: CASSQIGVAAYGYTF. The CDR3 nucleotides are TGTGCCAGCAGCCAGATTGGGGTTGCCGCCTATGGCTACACCTTC. The chain has TRBV4-2 and TRBJ1-2, with D unresolved. Germline CDR1 and CDR2: LGHNA and YNFKEQ. V lost 3 bases and J lost 4, with 15 bases in between. The CDR3 is 15 residues long.

A remark on this clonotype: Since a much larger clone is just one base distant, this may be a read error. The chain has TRBV24-1 and TRBJ2-1, with 13 bases matching TRBD2. This CDR3 is built from 18 residues. Germline V CDR1 and CDR2: KGHDR, SFDVKD. The V gene end was trimmed by 4 bases and the J gene end by 6 bases; junction bases not matched to a gene: 11. The CDR3 region is CATSDPHGTSGRVNEQFF. In DNA form, the CDR3 reads TGTGCCACCAGTGACCCGCATGGCACTAGCGGGAGGGTCAATGAGCAGTTCTTC.

Comments on this clonotype: A much larger clonotype is one base distant, so this may be a read error. This chain joins TRBV29-1 and TRBJ1-2; TRBD1 is a possible D gene (5 bases). CDR1 is SQVTM, CDR2 ANQGSEA, per germline. The CDR3 runs to 10 residues. The CDR3 nucleotides read TGCAGCGTTGAAGATACGGGACGGAGCTTC. Translating it yields CSVEDTGRSF.

This clonotype occurred many times. The chain carries TRBV6-1 and TRBJ2-2; 7 bases agree with TRBD2. V dropped 7 bases and J dropped 3; count of bases not matched to a gene: 8. Germline V gene sequence: CDR1 MNHNS, CDR2 SASEGT. CDR3 length equals 15 residues. For the CDR3, the DNA is TGTGCCAGCACCACCCCGGGGGGAGACACCGGGGAGCTGTTTTTT. Its translation: CASTTPGGDTGELFF.

In its sample, this clonotype was seen many times. The chain employs TRBV6-5 and TRBJ2-3; 8 nucleotides match TRBD2. This CDR3 contains 15 residues. Germline V gives CDR1 MNHEY, CDR2 SVGAGI. V was clipped by 7 bases and J by 4 bases; unmatched bases: 10. CDR3 in DNA: TGTGCCAGCACCCAGGGTAGCGGGATTTCAGATACGCAGTATTTT. It yields the protein CASTQGSGISDTQYF.

This clonotype was counted many times. The V call is TRBV20-1, the J call TRBJ2-7, with D tentatively TRBD1 or TRBD2 (5 bases each). This CDR3 is built from 13 residues. Germline CDR1 DFQATT, CDR2 SNEGSKA (reference sequence). Trimming stripped 5 bases from V and 4 bases from J, with 15 bases between. In DNA form, the CDR3 reads TGCAGTGCTCTAACCGGGACCTCATACGAGCAGTACTTC. It encodes CSALTGTSYEQYF.

This clonotype has just a few counts. The chain joins TRBV7-7 to TRBJ2-7; D is undetermined. Germline V gene data show CDR1 as SSHAT and CDR2 as FNYEAQ (reference sequence). V was shortened by 3 bases and J by 3 bases, with 9 bases between the two germline ends. The CDR3 is 13 residues long. CDR3 DNA: TGTGCCAGCAGCTTGACTGGGAACTACGAGCAGTACTTC. Translated, it gives CASSLTGNYEQYF.

There are many counts of this clonotype. The rearrangement uses TRBV30 and TRBJ2-4; TRBD2 aligns across 9 bases. This CDR3 is built from 12 residues. CDR1 GTSNPN and CDR2 SVGIG come from the germline V gene (reference sequence). V lost 5 bases to trimming and J lost 7 bases; unmatched junction nucleotides: 3. In DNA, the CDR3 is TGTGCCTGGGTAGCGGGAGCGAACATTCAGTACTTC. Its translation is CAWVAGANIQYF.

This clonotype has a count of ten or more. The J gene is TRBJ1-5, the V gene TRBV6-5; TRBD1 is a possible D gene (5 bases). The V end was cut by 2 bases, the J end by 3 bases, with 8 bases between. This CDR3 comprises 14 residues. Looked up from germline, CDR1 is MNHEY and CDR2 is SVGAGI. CDR3 nucleotides: TGTGCCAGCAGTTACAGGGGCCCCAATCAGCCCCAGCATTTT. Translating it yields CASSYRGPNQPQHF.

The CDR3 DNA is TGCGCCAGCAGCTTGGTAGCGCCTGCCACGTCCTACGAGCAGTACTTC. This encodes CASSLVAPATSYEQYF. V usage is TRBV5-1 and J usage is TRBJ2-7; a possible D gene is TRBD2 (5 bases). Looked up from germline, CDR1 is SGHRS and CDR2 is YFSETQ. V lost 0 bases and J lost 1, with 14 bases in between. The CDR3 extends over 16 amino acids.

This clonotype has a count of ten or more. This chain connects TRBV2 to TRBJ1-1; maybe TRBD1 (6 bases). V lost 3 bases to trimming and J lost 1 base, with 9 bases between them. The CDR3 sequence is 14 residues long. CDR1 is SNHLY, CDR2 FYNNEI, per germline. In nucleotides, the CDR3 is TGTGCCAGCAGTGACTGGGGGCAGAACACTGAAGCTTTCTTT. Amino acids: CASSDWGQNTEAFF.

This chain links TRBV21-1 with TRBJ2-1; TRBD1, the D gene given by the table, was not confirmed from the DNA. TRBV21-1 is a documented pseudogene. There are 14 residues in the CDR3. For the CDR3, the DNA is TGTGCCAGCAGAAAGGGGACAGGGGACTGTGAGCAGTTCTTC. As protein: CASRKGTGDCEQFF.

V gene TRBV5-4 combines with J gene TRBJ2-1; D call uncertain. Trimming stripped 1 base from V and 5 bases from J, with 4 bases between. CDR1 and CDR2 from the germline V gene are SGHNT and YYREEE (reference sequence). The CDR3 sequence is 12 residues long. CDR3 sequence reads: CASSLNNNEQFF. The CDR3 bases are TGTGCCAGCAGCTTGAACAACAATGAGCAGTTCTTC.